The text below deals with one T cell receptor (beta chain). Its antigen is unidentified. The data belong to a study of cytomegalovirus exposure and HLA in healthy donors. Assay: immunoSEQ multiplex PCR; the TCRdb copy retains only in-frame clones and omits some. The sample has about 240,000 clones, around 87% seen once. CDR3 length: 14 amino acids. V gave up 5 bases and J gave up 0 bases, with 10 bases separating them. CDR1 and CDR2 (germline): SNHLY, FYNNEI. General study points: Subsequent analysis found a tendency for first-cohort TCR clusters to co-occur within the 120 or so validation repertoires. The study found most TCR sequences rare, yet found some public TCRs in many donors.

The sample taken for sequencing was PBMCs. The V call is TRBV2, the J call TRBJ2-5; TRBD1 is a possible D gene (5 bases). The sequence was collected from a woman in her twenties or thirties in good health and CMV-seropositive. The CDR3 DNA reads TGTGCCAGCAGTACCGACAGAAACCAAGAGACCCAGTACTTC. Its protein is CASSTDRNQETQYF. The full variable domain, completed using reference TRBV2 and TRBJ2-5, is EPEVTQTPSHQVTQMGQEVILRCVPISNHLYFYWYRQILGQKVEFLVSFYNNEISEKSEIFDDQFSVERPDGSNFTLKIRSTKLEDSAMYFCASSTDRNQETQYFGPGTRLLVL.